Included here is one T cell receptor beta chain sequence, with context. The data derive from a study of blood T cell repertoires in COVID-19. In the study overall: There were acute and convalescent COVID-19 samples, and they came from the United States, Italy and Spain. PBMCs, B-cell-depleted T cells, or T cells provided the cDNA or gDNA that made up the material.

Measured with immunoSEQ multiplex PCR; TCRdb has only the in-frame clones, and not every one. Among about 300,000 clones, around nine tenths were seen once, and the ten largest hold about 1.2%. This CDR3 comprises 14 residues. The V and J ends lost 6 bases and 1 base, in that order; junction bases with no gene match: 7. Germline CDR1 is SQVTM and CDR2 is ANQGSEA. This chain connects TRBV29-1 to TRBJ2-5, with 8 bases identical to TRBD2. What was sequenced was peripheral blood. This TCR derives from a man between 65 and 85 years old with acute or convalescent COVID-19. The CDR3 DNA follows: TGCAGCGTACGAGCGGGAGTTCCCCAAGAGACCCAGTACTTC. This codes for CSVRAGVPQETQYF.